This TCR beta chain was captured in a study of T cells in Graves' hyperthyroidism and ophthalmopathy. Study findings and constraints: Patients with ophthalmopathy were separated from those with stable hyperthyroidism by a 13 V-J model.

Amplification targeted TCR beta CDR3 regions from RNA transcripts. A set of HTBI primers served as the primers for a first-round RT-PCR of the TCR CDR3. TCRdb reanalysed the multiplex PCR reads using MiXCR and keeps one entry per CDR3 protein. The sample holds under 350,000 distinct CDR3 sequences, about 21% seen once. This clonotype was detected many times. Its specificity is not known. Germline V gene sequence: CDR1 GTSNPN, CDR2 SVGIG (reference sequence). The CDR3 runs to 13 residues. Trimming pared 0 bases from V and 5 bases from J, leaving 11 bases between. What was sequenced was blood. The receptor was isolated from a woman aged 45-59 years with Graves' hyperthyroidism. This rearrangement joins TRBV30 to TRBJ2-7, with D hard to call. The CDR3 region has the DNA TGTGCCTGGAGTGTGGGGTTGGCTAACGAGCAGTACTTC. It is translated as CAWSVGLANEQYF.